This is a list of T cell receptor beta chains from one sample in a study of spatial heterogeneity in lung cancer. TCRdb redid the calling of the 5' RACE reads with MiXCR, one entry per CDR3 protein. The sample records 40,000 to 55,000 distinct CDR3 sequences, around 7% being singletons. Specimen: PBMCs, collected at surgery. These receptors were obtained from a female donor with early-stage non-small cell lung cancer. Each CDR3 is given with its conserved first and last residue. The order of the fields is J gene, clone size, D gene, V gene, CDR3 DNA, CDR3 protein. A D gene is named only where the DNA matches it firmly. The size of a clone is reported for some rows only, either as once, few or many, or as a class for expanded clones.

TRBJ2-1,many,-,TRBV12-3/TRBV12-4,TGTGCCAGCGCCATGGGCGCGCGACTAAACAATGAGCAGTTCTTC,CASAMGARLNNEQFF
TRBJ2-5,few,-,TRBV30,TGTGCCTGGAGTGTACTGGGGGTGGAGACCCAGTACTTC,CAWSVLGVETQYF
TRBJ2-1,many,-,TRBV6-4,TGTGCCAGCAGTGTAGGCGGGGCCCCCTACAATGAGCAGTTCTTC,CASSVGGAPYNEQFF
TRBJ1-1,many,-,TRBV20-1,TGCAGTGCTGAGGCCGAGCTGAACACTGAAGCTTTCTTT,CSAEAELNTEAFF
TRBJ2-7,many,TRBD1,TRBV12-3/TRBV12-4,TGTGCCAGCAGTATTCCTGGGACAGGGTCCTACGAGCAGTACTTC,CASSIPGTGSYEQYF
TRBJ1-5,-,-,TRBV12-3/TRBV12-4,TGTGCCAGCAGTTTGCTCAATCAGCCCCAGCATTTT,CASSLLNQPQHF
TRBJ1-3,many,-,TRBV5-1,TGCGCCAGCAGCCCGGAAGACAGCGGCGGGAACACCATATATTTT,CASSPEDSGGNTIYF
TRBJ1-2,-,TRBD1,TRBV20-1,TGCAGTGCTAGCCGCCCTGACAGGGGGATCGATGGCTACACCTTC,CSASRPDRGIDGYTF
TRBJ1-4,few,-,TRBV18,TGTGCCAGCTCACCAAACGGAATTAATGAAAAACTGTTTTTT,CASSPNGINEKLFF
TRBJ1-5,many,-,TRBV12-3/TRBV12-4,TGTGCCAGCAGTTTTGAGGACAATCAGCCCCAGCATTTT,CASSFEDNQPQHF
TRBJ2-7,-,TRBD2,TRBV6-6,TGTGCCAGCAGTTTACCTAGCGGGAGCTCCTACGAGCAGTACTTC,CASSLPSGSSYEQYF
TRBJ1-2,few,-,TRBV10-2,TGCGCCAGCAGTGAGTCAGAGGGCCTTCGTTATGGCTACACCTTC,CASSESEGLRYGYTF
TRBJ2-6,-,-,TRBV19,TGTGCCAGTATGAAAGGAACAGGTAGTGGGGCCAACGTCCTGACTTTC,CASMKGTGSGANVLTF
TRBJ2-1,few,TRBD2,TRBV11-2,TGTGCCAGCAGACCACGCGGGGGGGCCTACAATGAGCAGTTCTTC,CASRPRGGAYNEQFF
TRBJ2-6,many,TRBD1,TRBV12-3/TRBV12-4,TGTGCCAGCAGAAATACCGGGACAGATGCTGGGGCCAACGTCCTGACTTTC,CASRNTGTDAGANVLTF
TRBJ1-2,-,-,TRBV27,TGTGCCAGCAGTCTGAGCCGGGCTGACTATGGCTACACCTTC,CASSLSRADYGYTF
TRBJ1-5,many,-,TRBV7-2,TGTGCCAGCAGTTACTCCGGGAGGCCCCAGCATTTT,CASSYSGRPQHF
TRBJ2-7,-,TRBD1,TRBV11-3,TGTGCCAGCAGCTTTGCCGGGACAGGGGGCTACGAGCAGTACTTC,CASSFAGTGGYEQYF
TRBJ1-1,many,TRBD1,TRBV7-2,TGTGCCAGCAGCTCTTTTGACAGGGGTCTTTACACTGAAGCTTTCTTT,CASSSFDRGLYTEAFF
TRBJ1-5,many,-,TRBV20-1,TGCAGTGCTTGGCCCAGGGATCGGGATCAGCCCCAGCATTTT,CSAWPRDRDQPQHF
TRBJ2-3,many,-,TRBV18,TGTGCCAGCTCACCTTGGGACCCTCCGGATACGCAGTATTTT,CASSPWDPPDTQYF
TRBJ2-5,-,TRBD1,TRBV23-1,TGCGCCAGCGGAAGCCGGGACAGTCGAGAGACCCAGTACTTC,CASGSRDSRETQYF
TRBJ2-3,many,-,TRBV24-1,TGTGCCACCAGCAAGGCGGGGGCCAGGGATACGCAGTATTTT,CATSKAGARDTQYF
TRBJ2-1,few,-,TRBV5-1,TGCGCCAGCAGCTTGGAGGTAGGGGGGACCTACAATGAGCAGTTCTTC,CASSLEVGGTYNEQFF
TRBJ2-7,-,-,TRBV11-2,TGTGCCAGCAGCTTACAGGGTTACGAGCAGTACTTC,CASSLQGYEQYF
TRBJ2-1,-,-,TRBV3-1,TGTGCCAGCATTGACGGCTGGGGAGAGCAGTTCTTC,CASIDGWGEQFF
TRBJ1-1,many,TRBD1,TRBV12-3/TRBV12-4,TGTGCCAGCAGTTTACACAGGGGAAACACTGAAGCTTTCTTT,CASSLHRGNTEAFF
TRBJ1-6,-,-,TRBV21-1,TGTGCCAGCAGCCCTTCTACAGTAACCCTCCCAGATTCACCCCTCCACTTT,CASSPSTVTLPDSPLHF
TRBJ2-7,many,-,TRBV6-2/TRBV6-3,TGTGCCAGCAGTTACCCGAGCTACGAGCAGTACTTC,CASSYPSYEQYF
TRBJ2-3,-,-,TRBV6-1,TGTGCCAGCCTTAAGGGGTTGGGCACAGATACGCAGTATTTT,CASLKGLGTDTQYF
TRBJ1-2,few,-,TRBV7-2,TGTGCCAGCAGCCCGCTTCAGGGGCGAAATGGCTACACCTTC,CASSPLQGRNGYTF
TRBJ1-1,many,-,TRBV20-1,TGCAGTGCTGATCCCGGGGGGAGCACTGAAGCTTTCTTT,CSADPGGSTEAFF
TRBJ1-6,many,-,TRBV4-3,TGCGCCAGCAGCCAAGAATTGGTGAGGGGCTATAATTCACCCCTCCACTTT,CASSQELVRGYNSPLHF
TRBJ1-6,many,TRBD1,TRBV2,TGTGCCAGCAGTGAGACAGGGTCCTATAATTCACCCCTCCACTTT,CASSETGSYNSPLHF
TRBJ2-7,-,-,TRBV12-3/TRBV12-4,TGTGCCAGCAGTTTATCGGGTCAGGGAGTCTACGAGCAGTACTTC,CASSLSGQGVYEQYF
TRBJ2-3,many,-,TRBV29-1,TGCAGCGTTGTCCGGGGTTACGATACGCAGTATTTT,CSVVRGYDTQYF
TRBJ1-5,few,TRBD1,TRBV6-5,TGTGCCAGCAGGGGGGACAGGTATAGCAATCAGCCCCAGCATTTT,CASRGDRYSNQPQHF
TRBJ1-2,-,-,TRBV5-5,TGTGCCAGCAGCTTGGGTGCAGGCGCTAACTATGGCTACACCTTC,CASSLGAGANYGYTF
TRBJ1-5,-,-,TRBV15,TGTGCCACCAGCAGAGATGTCCGGGGGAGAGGGGGCAATCAGCCCCAGCATTTT,CATSRDVRGRGGNQPQHF
TRBJ2-5,many,TRBD1,TRBV20-1,TGCAGTCCTCAGGGGGACAGGGCACAAGAGACCCAGTACTTC,CSPQGDRAQETQYF
TRBJ1-1,many,-,TRBV20-1,TGCAGTGCCACAATACCACCCTCGAACACTGAAGCTTTCTTT,CSATIPPSNTEAFF
TRBJ2-5,many,-,TRBV7-2,TGTGCCAGCAGCCAGGTGACTACTCTCCAAGAGACCCAGTACTTC,CASSQVTTLQETQYF
TRBJ2-3,-,-,TRBV12-3/TRBV12-4,TGTGCCAGCAGTTTTCGGGTAGGCTTCACAGATACGCAGTATTTT,CASSFRVGFTDTQYF
TRBJ1-5,many,-,TRBV18,TGTGCCAGCTCACCAGATAGCGGCCATTATAGCAATCAGCCCCAGCATTTT,CASSPDSGHYSNQPQHF
TRBJ1-2,few,TRBD1,TRBV28,TGTGCCAGTAACGACCCCCCCGGGACAGTTGGCTACACCTTC,CASNDPPGTVGYTF
TRBJ1-4,many,-,TRBV20-1,TGCAGTGCTAGTGACCCGGGACGGACGAATGAAAAACTGTTTTTT,CSASDPGRTNEKLFF
TRBJ2-7,-,-,TRBV7-2,TGTGCCAGCAGCTTAGCGACCACGTCTAAAACCTACGAGCAGTACTTC,CASSLATTSKTYEQYF
TRBJ2-5,-,TRBD1,TRBV6-5,TGTGCCAGCAGTTCGCTCCCGTCCGGGACAGGGTCTATCCGGGGAGTTCCCCAGTACTTC,CASSSLPSGTGSIRGVPQYF
TRBJ2-3,many,-,TRBV10-3,TGTGCCATCAGTGACTTGGATACGCAGTATTTT,CAISDLDTQYF
TRBJ2-7,many,-,TRBV2,TGTGCCAGCAGAAGCAGCAGCTTCCCTTCCCCGTACTACGAGCAGTACTTC,CASRSSSFPSPYYEQYF
TRBJ2-7,few,-,TRBV20-1,TGCAGTGCTCTCCAGACGGTCGGGCACGAGCAGTACTTC,CSALQTVGHEQYF
TRBJ1-2,many,TRBD1,TRBV29-1,TGCAGCGTCGGCGACAGGGGATGGGAAGTGGACTATGGCTACACCTTC,CSVGDRGWEVDYGYTF
TRBJ2-5,-,TRBD2,TRBV6-2/TRBV6-3,TGTGCCAGCAGTAAACTAGCGGCAGAGACCCAGTACTTC,CASSKLAAETQYF
TRBJ2-1,-,-,TRBV12-3/TRBV12-4,TGTGCCAGCAGACCGAGACCGAGCAATGAGCAGTTCTTC,CASRPRPSNEQFF
TRBJ2-1,few,-,TRBV5-1,TGCGCCAGCAGCTTGGCGGGGACCAGAGAGAATGAGCAGTTCTTC,CASSLAGTRENEQFF
TRBJ2-3,-,TRBD1,TRBV6-2/TRBV6-3,TGTGCCAGCAGACTGGACAGGGGGCGGAAAAGAGATACGCAGTATTTT,CASRLDRGRKRDTQYF
TRBJ1-5,many,-,TRBV2,TGTGCCAGCAGCGGGGTCTATAGCAATCAGCCCCAGCATTTT,CASSGVYSNQPQHF
TRBJ1-3,-,-,TRBV20-1,TGCAGTGCTAGTGGGTCGGACGGGAGCTCTGGAAACACCATATATTTT,CSASGSDGSSGNTIYF
TRBJ2-3,many,TRBD1,TRBV5-1,TGCGCCAGCAGCTTGGGAAGTGGCAGGGGGCTGGGAGATACGCAGTATTTT,CASSLGSGRGLGDTQYF
TRBJ1-1,many,TRBD1,TRBV6-5,TGTGCCAGCAGGGGGACAGGGAACACTGAAGCTTTCTTT,CASRGTGNTEAFF